Presented here are 22 T cell receptor beta chains from one specimen sequenced in a study of blood T cell repertoires in COVID-19. The method was immunoSEQ multiplex PCR; TCRdb's version includes in-frame clones alone and lacks a portion of them. The table records 130,000 to 150,000 clones, roughly three quarters of them present only once. Sequencing was performed on peripheral blood. These receptors all stem from a man aged 55-75 years with acute or convalescent COVID-19.

The CDR3 spells CAISERTSGRGWTGELFF. The DNA of the CDR3 is TGTGCCATCAGCGAGAGGACTAGCGGGAGGGGTTGGACCGGGGAGCTGTTTTTT. The chain combines TRBV10-3 with TRBJ2-2; TRBD2 aligns across 15 bases. This CDR3 comprises 18 residues. Germline V CDR1 and CDR2: ENHRY, SYGVKD. Unmatched junction bases numbered 10, after V lost 6 bases and J lost 5 bases.

The chain is built from TRBV12-3 or TRBV12-4 and TRBJ2-7; the D gene is possibly TRBD1 (6 bases). V shed 6 bases and J shed 1 base, with 10 bases lying between them. CDR3 length: 13 amino acids. The DNA for the CDR3 is TGTGCCAGCAGCTCGACAGGTTCCTACGAGCAGTACTTC. This sequence encodes CASSSTGSYEQYF.

J is TRBJ1-2 and V is TRBV5-6; 9 bases agree with TRBD1. The CDR3 length is 13 residues. After removal of 3 bases from V and 3 bases from J, the junction contained 0 bases not matched to a gene. Germline CDR1 is SGHDT and CDR2 is YYEEEE. The CDR3 loop is CASSWDRDYGYTF. The CDR3 DNA is TGTGCCAGCAGCTGGGACAGGGACTATGGCTACACCTTC. The full variable domain, completed using reference TRBV5-6 and TRBJ1-2, is DAGVTQSPTHLIKTRGQQVTLRCSPKSGHDTVSWYQQALGQGPQFIFQYYEEEERQRGNFPDRFSGHQFPNYSSELNVNALLLGDSALYLCASSWDRDYGYTFGSGTRLTVV.

This rearrangement joins TRBV7-9 to TRBJ2-2; D perhaps matches TRBD2 (5 bases). Germline loops: CDR1 SEHNR, CDR2 FQNEAQ (reference sequence). The CDR3 length is 16 residues. Trimming removed 5 bases from V and 0 bases from J, with 13 bases in between. The CDR3 protein is CASSPRLRTNTGELFF. The CDR3, as DNA: TGTGCCAGCAGCCCCCGACTAAGAACGAACACCGGGGAGCTGTTTTTT.

The chain combines TRBV29-1 with TRBJ2-1; 8 nucleotides line up with TRBD2. The ends lost 6 bases at V and 2 bases at J; junction bases unmatched: 6. This CDR3 comprises 14 residues. Germline V gene sequence: CDR1 SQVTM, CDR2 ANQGSEA. This chain's CDR3 is CSVLTSATYNEQFF. CDR3 coding DNA: TGCAGCGTCCTGACTAGCGCGACCTACAATGAGCAGTTCTTC.

This chain links TRBV2 with TRBJ1-5; 7 nucleotides align to TRBD1. Losses at the gene ends were 6 bases for V and 4 bases for J; bases not matched to a gene: 6. Germline CDR1 reads SNHLY; CDR2 reads FYNNEI. This CDR3 is built from 14 residues. Here the CDR3 DNA reads TGTGCCAGCAGCCGGGACAGCCAGAATCAGCCCCAGCATTTT. Translated, it gives CASSRDSQNQPQHF.

The DNA of the CDR3 is TGTGCCAGCAGCTTGGAGGCAGGGAACTACGAGCAGTACTTC. This codes for CASSLEAGNYEQYF. V is TRBV5-6 and J is TRBJ2-7; TRBD1 might be the D (5 bases). Germline V lookup: CDR1 SGHDT, CDR2 YYEEEE. CDR3 size: 14 residues. V was pared by 0 bases and J by 3 bases, with 10 bases between. Variable domain in full (rest from reference TRBV5-6 and TRBJ2-7): DAGVTQSPTHLIKTRGQQVTLRCSPKSGHDTVSWYQQALGQGPQFIFQYYEEEERQRGNFPDRFSGHQFPNYSSELNVNALLLGDSALYLCASSLEAGNYEQYFGPGTRLTVT.

This clone has only a few counts. The chain has TRBV1 and TRBJ2-1; the table calls TRBD2, which could not be checked here. TRBV1 is annotated as a pseudogene. The CDR3 sequence is 15 residues long. The CDR3: CTSRPTSGRAVEQFF. The CDR3 nucleotides are TGCACCAGCAGACCAACTAGCGGGAGGGCCGTTGAGCAGTTCTTC.

The V and J genes are TRBV10-1 and TRBJ1-4, with D possibly matching TRBD1 (5 bases). V lost 2 bases, J lost 8 bases, and 12 bases lay in between. This CDR3 region has 14 residues. CDR1 and CDR2 from the germline V gene are WNHNN and SYGVQD (reference sequence). The CDR3, as DNA: TGCGCCAGCAGTGAGCATCAGGGTGTCGAAAAACTGTTTTTT. This sequence encodes CASSEHQGVEKLFF.

The chain combines TRBV19 with TRBJ2-7; 9 nucleotides agree with TRBD2. The J segment lost 2 bases and the V segment lost 2 bases, leaving 7 bases of the junction unmatched. There are 16 residues in the CDR3. CDR1 and CDR2 from the germline V gene are LNHDA and SQIVND (reference sequence). CDR3 bases: TGTGCCAGTAGTATAAGTGTACTAGCGGGCCCCTACGAGCAGTACTTC. This gives the protein CASSISVLAGPYEQYF.

The chain couples TRBV2 to TRBJ1-6; D unresolved. CDR3 size: 13 residues. Per germline, CDR1 SNHLY and CDR2 FYNNEI. Trimming cost V 4 bases and J 10 bases, with 11 bases left between them. CDR3: CASSGDTPSPLHF. CDR3 sequence (DNA): TGTGCCAGCAGTGGAGACACCCCCTCACCCCTCCACTTT.

The chain joins TRBV11-2 to TRBJ2-5; TRBD2 matches at 8 bases. The V gene end was trimmed by 6 bases and the J gene end by 1 base; junction bases not matched to a gene: 10. Germline lookup yields CDR1 SGHAT and CDR2 FQNNGV. The CDR3 length is 16 residues. This chain's CDR3 is CASRGGVAGIQETQYF. The CDR3 region has the DNA TGTGCCAGCAGGGGGGGGGTAGCGGGAATCCAAGAGACCCAGTACTTC.

V is TRBV11-2 and J is TRBJ2-7; 11 positions match TRBD2. From germline, CDR1 is SGHAT and CDR2 FQNNGV. Trimming took 5 bases from V and 4 from J; bases not matched to a gene: 7. CDR3 length equals 15 residues. CDR3: CASSLRLAGRYEQYF. The CDR3 nucleotides are TGTGCCAGCAGCCTTCGACTAGCGGGACGTTACGAGCAGTACTTC.

The chain recombines TRBV19 with TRBJ1-2; the D gene is possibly TRBD1 (5 bases). Trimming removed 5 bases at V and 1 base at J, with 11 bases between. This CDR3 has 14 residues. The germline gives CDR1 LNHDA, CDR2 SQIVND (reference sequence). In nucleotides, the CDR3 is TGTGCCAGTAGTGACGGGGGGGGTAACTATGGCTACACCTTC. This encodes CASSDGGGNYGYTF.

The chain has TRBV15 and TRBJ2-3, with 10 bases fitting TRBD2. V lost 0 bases to trimming and J lost 7 bases; unmatched junction nucleotides: 10. CDR3 length: 17 amino acids. From germline, CDR1 is LNHNV and CDR2 YYDKDF (reference sequence). The CDR3 region has the DNA TGTGCCACCAGCAGAGATGGGGAGCGGGGGGGTAGGAATACGCAGTATTTT. Translated, it gives CATSRDGERGGRNTQYF.

This chain links TRBV11-3 with TRBJ2-1, with 13 bases identical to TRBD2. CDR1 SGHNT and CDR2 YENEEA come from the germline V gene. This CDR3 is 14 amino acids long. With 4 bases clipped from V and 10 bases from J, the junction kept 4 bases outside the gene matches. CDR3 protein: CASSWTSGSREQFF. CDR3 nucleotide sequence: TGTGCCAGCAGCTGGACTAGCGGGAGTAGGGAGCAGTTCTTC.

The chain couples TRBV27 to TRBJ1-4, with 11 bases fitting TRBD1. Per the germline V gene, CDR1 is MNHEY and CDR2 is SMNVEV (reference sequence). V lost 5 bases to trimming and J lost 7 bases; unmatched junction nucleotides: 6. The CDR3 sequence is 15 residues long. The CDR3 sequence: CASSPWTGGVEKLFF. CDR3 DNA: TGTGCCAGCAGTCCCTGGACAGGGGGCGTTGAAAAACTGTTTTTT.

The CDR3 DNA is TGTGCCAGCAGTAATAGCGTTTCCTCCTACAATGAGCAGTTCTTC. Its translation: CASSNSVSSYNEQFF. The J gene is TRBJ2-1, the V gene TRBV6-5, with a possible D match to TRBD2 (5 bases). This CDR3 is 15 amino acids long. Germline lookup yields CDR1 MNHEY and CDR2 SVGAGI. The V end was cut by 5 bases, the J end by 0 bases, with 11 bases between.

On this clone itself: Other nucleotide sequences from this sample produce the same CDR3. CDR3 sequence (DNA): TGTGCCAGCAGCTTCCAGGGCAATCAGCCCCAGCATTTT. Translation gives CASSFQGNQPQHF. The rearrangement links TRBV7-2 to TRBJ1-5; D is unclear. Germline V gene sequence: CDR1 SGHTA, CDR2 FQGNSA. Trimming pared 3 bases from V and 2 bases from J, leaving 5 bases between. The CDR3 extends over 13 amino acids.

The J gene is TRBJ2-3, the V gene TRBV5-1; the match to TRBD1 covers 8 bases. Germline trimming cut 0 bases from V and 5 bases from J; bases unmatched to any gene: 2. Germline CDR1 SGHRS, CDR2 YFSETQ. CDR3 size: 14 residues. The CDR3 nucleotides are TGCGCCAGCAGCTTGGAGACAGGGGTAGATACGCAGTATTTT. Its protein product is CASSLETGVDTQYF.

The genes are TRBV23-1 and TRBJ2-1; perhaps TRBD2 as D (6 bases). TRBV23-1 is designated an ORF whose function remains uncertain. The CDR3 totals 14 residues. Between the trimmed V and J ends, which lost 11 bases and 6 bases, there was a span of 20 bases. CDR3 protein: CARGCRDGANEQFF. The CDR3 DNA reads TGCGCCCGGGGGTGCCGGGACGGGGCCAATGAGCAGTTCTTC.

The chain carries TRBV9 and TRBJ1-6, with 9 nucleotides matching TRBD1. The CDR3 is 16 residues long. Germline V gene sequence: CDR1 SGDLS, CDR2 YYNGEE. The junction had 11 bases not matched to a gene; V was cut back by 4 bases and J by 9 bases. CDR3 amino acids: CASSLELDRGGSPLHF. CDR3 DNA: TGTGCCAGCAGCCTAGAACTGGACAGGGGTGGTTCACCCCTCCACTTT. Full variable domain (remainder filled in from reference TRBV9 and TRBJ1-6): DSGVTQTPKHLITATGQRVTLRCSPRSGDLSVYWYQQSLDQGLQFLIQYYNGEERAKGNILERFSAQQFPDLHSELNLSSLELGDSALYFCASSLELDRGGSPLHFGNGTRLTVT.